Below, 10 T cell receptor beta chains from the same sample are listed, as sequenced in a study of T cell changes during pregnancy in multiple sclerosis. Profiling relied on immunoSEQ multiplex PCR, and the TCRdb table lists in-frame clones only, not all of them. Found here are about 54,000 clones, about 90% of them singletons; the top ten hold roughly 1.2%. The sample in question was peripheral blood, obtained after pregnancy. Receptors were obtained from a female donor in good health, enrolled as a control in a pregnancy study.

The gene calls are TRBV7-6 and TRBJ2-7; 10 bases agree with TRBD2. There are 14 residues in the CDR3. In germline, CDR1 is SGHVS, CDR2 FNYEAQ. V was clipped by 4 bases and J by 5 bases; unmatched bases: 5. CDR3 loop: CASSSGLAPNEQYF. CDR3 coding DNA: TGTGCCAGCAGCTCGGGACTAGCGCCCAACGAGCAGTACTTC.

This rearrangement joins TRBV28 to TRBJ1-6; D possibly corresponds to TRBD1 (6 bases). In germline, CDR1 is MDHEN, CDR2 SYDVKM. The CDR3 contains 15 residues. The ends were cut back, 5 bases at V and 6 bases at J, with 14 bases in the middle. The CDR3 region is CASSIPTGANSPLHF. CDR3 nucleotide sequence: TGTGCCAGCAGTATACCGACAGGAGCTAATTCACCCCTCCACTTT.

The J gene is TRBJ2-1, the V gene TRBV9, with TRBD2 matching over 8 bases. The ends lost 3 bases at V and 8 bases at J; junction bases unmatched: 10. The CDR3 is 15 residues long. CDR1 is SGDLS and CDR2 is YYNGEE in the germline V gene. The CDR3 sequence is CASSGPGLGKDEQFF. CDR3 sequence (DNA): TGTGCCAGCAGCGGACCGGGACTAGGAAAGGATGAGCAGTTCTTC.

This clone was observed a single time. The chain recombines TRBV7-9 with TRBJ2-2, with 7 bases identical to TRBD1. V was pared by 5 bases and J by 4 bases, with 4 bases of the junction left unmatched. The CDR3 consists of 14 residues. Germline loops: CDR1 SEHNR, CDR2 FQNEAQ (reference sequence). DNA for the CDR3: TGTGCCAGCAGCCGGGACAGTCCCACCGGGGAGCTGTTTTTT. This encodes CASSRDSPTGELFF. Together with reference TRBV7-9 and TRBJ2-2, the CDR3 gives the full variable domain: DTGVSQNPRHKITKRGQNVTFRCDPISEHNRLYWYRQTLGQGPEFLTYFQNEAQLEKSRLLSDRFSAERPKGSFSTLEIQRTEQGDSAMYLCASSRDSPTGELFFGEGSRLTVL.

The chain employs TRBV7-6 and TRBJ2-7; 8 bases agree with TRBD1. In germline, CDR1 is SGHVS, CDR2 FNYEAQ. J gave up 5 bases and V 1 base, and 4 bases lay outside the gene matches. The CDR3 consists of 14 residues. CDR3 sequence (DNA): TGTGCCAGCAGCTTAGTCCCAGGGGGCGACGAGCAGTACTTC. It specifies CASSLVPGGDEQYF.

This chain connects TRBV2 to TRBJ1-3, with TRBD1 matching over 7 bases. The CDR3 length is 16 residues. After removal of 6 bases from V and 2 bases from J, the junction contained 10 bases not matched to a gene. Germline values: CDR1 SNHLY, CDR2 FYNNEI. CDR3 protein: CASSNQGGLAGNTIYF. The CDR3 DNA reads as TGTGCCAGCAGCAATCAGGGGGGCCTTGCTGGAAACACCATATATTTT.

The chain has TRBV6-5 and TRBJ2-7; TRBD1 matches at 9 bases. The germline V gene has CDR1 MNHEY and CDR2 SVGAGI. Losses at the gene ends were 4 bases for V and 2 bases for J; bases not matched to a gene: 6. This CDR3 region has 15 residues. CDR3 coding DNA: TGTGCCAGCAGTTTCTCCGGGACAGGGACCTACGAGCAGTACTTC. It specifies CASSFSGTGTYEQYF.

The genes are TRBV2 and TRBJ2-3, with 7 nucleotides matching TRBD2. This CDR3 comprises 13 residues. The germline CDR1 and CDR2 sequences are SNHLY and FYNNEI. V lost 6 bases and J lost 3; bases outside the gene matches: 3. The CDR3 is CASRGGGTDTQYF. In DNA, the CDR3 is TGTGCCAGCAGGGGCGGGGGTACAGATACGCAGTATTTT. Full variable domain (missing parts from reference TRBV2 and TRBJ2-3): EPEVTQTPSHQVTQMGQEVILRCVPISNHLYFYWYRQILGQKVEFLVSFYNNEISEKSEIFDDQFSVERPDGSNFTLKIRSTKLEDSAMYFCASRGGGTDTQYFGPGTRLTVL.

This rearrangement joins TRBV29-1 to TRBJ1-1; 8 nucleotides align to TRBD1. Germline V gene sequence: CDR1 SQVTM, CDR2 ANQGSEA. The CDR3 consists of 12 residues. CDR3 bases: TGCAGTTTTGACAGGGGGAACACTGAAGCTTTCTTT. Protein sequence: CSFDRGNTEAFF.

About this clone itself: Other DNA sequences in the same sample also yield this CDR3. The chain carries TRBV6-5 and TRBJ2-7, with a tentative D call TRBD1 (5 bases). CDR1 and CDR2 (germline): MNHEY, SVGAGI. The CDR3 is 15 residues long. The V gene lost 2 bases and the J gene lost 1 base, with 12 bases spanning the gap. The CDR3 protein is CASSYSLDSSYEQYF. The CDR3 nucleotides read TGTGCCAGCAGTTACAGCCTCGACAGTTCCTACGAGCAGTACTTC.